The 27 T cell receptor beta chains reported below all come from one sample, sequenced in a study of PD-L1 blockade in urothelial cancer. The time point: pretreatment peripheral blood. The protocol was immunoSEQ multiplex PCR, while the TCRdb copy is restricted to in-frame clones and leaves out a portion. The sample has roughly 50,000 clones, over 75% seen once; the top ten hold 15% to 18%. The specimen was PBMCs, collected around atezolizumab (anti-PD-L1) treatment. The source of these receptors is a man between 65 and 85 years old with urothelial cancer.

The chain joins TRBV29-1 to TRBJ1-5; no reliable D call. CDR3 length equals 13 residues. V was trimmed by 4 bases and J by 5 bases, leaving 12 bases between them. The germline gives CDR1 SQVTM, CDR2 ANQGSEA. The DNA of the CDR3 is TGCAGCGTTGGTTACGGAGAAGATCAGCCCCAGCATTTT. Translation: CSVGYGEDQPQHF.

V gene TRBV14 combines with J gene TRBJ2-2; 10 bases fit TRBD2. The ends lost 4 bases at V and 1 base at J; junction bases unmatched: 6. The CDR3 has 17 amino acids. Germline lookup yields CDR1 SGHDN and CDR2 FVKESK. The CDR3 protein is CASSPQLAGWNTGELFF. The CDR3 DNA reads TGTGCCAGCAGCCCACAACTAGCGGGGTGGAACACCGGGGAGCTGTTTTTT.

The chain carries TRBV11-2 and TRBJ2-1; D is unclear. Germline values: CDR1 SGHAT, CDR2 FQNNGV. This CDR3 has 13 residues. Trimming left V 5 bases short and J 7 bases short, with 12 bases between. In DNA, the CDR3 is TGTGCCAGCAGCCCTGTACCGGTTAATGAGCAGTTCTTC. It yields the protein CASSPVPVNEQFF.

The chain uses TRBV9 and TRBJ2-2, with 10 positions matching TRBD2. This CDR3 comprises 15 residues. Germline-derived CDR1 and CDR2 are SGDLS and YYNGEE. Trimming at V came to 7 bases and at J to 4 bases, leaving 7 bases not matched to a gene. The CDR3 DNA reads as TGTGCCAGCCAAGCGGGAGGGGTGACCACCGGGGAGCTGTTTTTT. Its protein product is CASQAGGVTTGELFF.

A word on this clone: This specimen includes other DNA sequences encoding the same CDR3. J is TRBJ2-1 and V is TRBV6-5; 10 nucleotides match TRBD1. The CDR3 has 15 residues. CDR1 and CDR2 from the germline V gene are MNHEY and SVGAGI. V was clipped by 2 bases and J by 4 bases; unmatched bases: 2. The CDR3 DNA reads TGTGCCAGCAGTTACCGGGGACAGGGGTACAATGAGCAGTTCTTC. The encoded protein is CASSYRGQGYNEQFF.

The chain is built from TRBV5-4 and TRBJ1-1, with D possibly matching TRBD1 (5 bases). The CDR3 has 14 residues. The ends were cut back, 3 bases at V and 2 bases at J, with 11 bases in the middle. Germline V lookup: CDR1 SGHNT, CDR2 YYREEE (reference sequence). The CDR3 DNA is TGTGCCAGCAGCTGGGACTTGGGTAACACTGAAGCTTTCTTT. This gives the protein CASSWDLGNTEAFF.

This rearrangement joins TRBV18 to TRBJ1-2; D is perhaps TRBD1 (6 bases). The CDR3 totals 13 residues. Germline V gives CDR1 KGHSH, CDR2 LQKENI. V gave up 11 bases and J gave up 4 bases, with 17 bases separating them. The CDR3 DNA follows: TGTGCCGTCGCAGGGGATTTTTCCTATGGCTACACCTTC. Translated, it gives CAVAGDFSYGYTF.

This chain joins TRBV9 and TRBJ2-1; weak D call: TRBD2 (5 bases). Germline CDR1 SGDLS, CDR2 YYNGEE. The CDR3 length is 16 residues. V was pared by 4 bases and J by 1 base, with 15 bases between. The CDR3 DNA sequence: TGTGCCAGCAGCTCACAGAGCGGTCAATCCTACAATGAGCAGTTCTTC. This encodes CASSSQSGQSYNEQFF. Together with reference TRBV9 and TRBJ2-1, the CDR3 gives the full variable domain: DSGVTQTPKHLITATGQRVTLRCSPRSGDLSVYWYQQSLDQGLQFLIQYYNGEERAKGNILERFSAQQFPDLHSELNLSSLELGDSALYFCASSSQSGQSYNEQFFGPGTRLTVL.

The CDR3 spells CASSLVSRQGDYGYTF. Here the CDR3 DNA reads TGTGCCAGCAGCTTAGTATCCCGACAGGGGGACTATGGCTACACCTTC. The V call is TRBV7-7, the J call TRBJ1-2; 9 bases are shared with TRBD1. Germline V gives CDR1 SSHAT, CDR2 FNYEAQ (reference sequence). J gave up 3 bases and V 1 base, and 6 bases lay outside the gene matches. This CDR3 has 16 amino acids.

The chain has TRBV27 and TRBJ2-7, with 8 bases that match TRBD1. V was clipped by 1 base and J by 2 bases; unmatched bases: 1. The germline V gene encodes CDR1 MNHEY and CDR2 SMNVEV (reference sequence). The CDR3 has 14 residues. The DNA for the CDR3 is TGTGCCAGCAGTTTATTGGGACAGGCCTACGAGCAGTACTTC. This translates into CASSLLGQAYEQYF.

V gene TRBV5-5 combines with J gene TRBJ1-1; 7 nucleotides align to TRBD1. The CDR3 is 14 amino acids. The V gene end was trimmed by 3 bases and the J gene end by 2 bases; junction bases not matched to a gene: 4. From germline, CDR1 is SGHKS and CDR2 YYEKEE (reference sequence). CDR3 residues: CASSWGQTNTEAFF. As DNA, the CDR3 is TGTGCCAGCAGCTGGGGACAGACCAACACTGAAGCTTTCTTT.

V usage is TRBV6-1 and J usage is TRBJ2-7; 7 bases align to TRBD1. CDR1 and CDR2 (germline): MNHNS, SASEGT. This CDR3 contains 13 residues. V shed 6 bases, J shed 9 bases, and the junction held 11 bases outside the gene matches. CDR3 amino acids: CASSSGQDRGQYF. CDR3 DNA: TGTGCCAGCAGCTCCGGACAGGATCGGGGGCAGTACTTC.

This clone was detected only a few times. V is TRBV6-1 and J is TRBJ2-7, with D tentatively TRBD2 (5 bases). Germline V lookup: CDR1 MNHNS, CDR2 SASEGT. The CDR3 loop spans 13 amino acids. The germline V and J ends were trimmed by 2 bases and 3 bases, with 8 bases remaining between them. The CDR3 DNA sequence: TGTGCCAGCAGTGAACGGGATGGCTACGAGCAGTACTTC. It encodes CASSERDGYEQYF.

The chain couples TRBV10-1 to TRBJ2-3; TRBD2 agrees at 13 bases. The CDR3 spans 17 residues. Germline V gives CDR1 WNHNN, CDR2 SYGVQD (reference sequence). V gave up 2 bases and J gave up 0 bases; unmatched junction bases: 2. DNA for the CDR3: TGCGCCAGCAGTGAGGGGACTAGCGGGGCCAGCACAGATACGCAGTATTTT. Protein product: CASSEGTSGASTDTQYF.

V gene TRBV6-1 combines with J gene TRBJ2-1; a weak D match, TRBD1 (6 bases). The CDR3 spans 13 residues. The germline V gene has CDR1 MNHNS and CDR2 SASEGT. Trimming removed 7 bases at V and 9 bases at J, with 16 bases between. The CDR3 DNA reads as TGTGCCAGCATACCTCAGGGGACGGGTGAGCAGTTCTTC. As protein: CASIPQGTGEQFF.

The chain uses TRBV14 and TRBJ2-1; TRBD1 matches 7 bases. J lost 10 bases, V lost 0 bases, and 15 bases had no gene match. From germline, CDR1 is SGHDN and CDR2 FVKESK. The CDR3 length is 17 residues. The CDR3 DNA is TGTGCCAGCAGCCAAGATGGATGGACAGGAGGTGTAGGCGAGCAGTTCTTC. This translates into CASSQDGWTGGVGEQFF. Together with reference TRBV14 and TRBJ2-1, the CDR3 gives the full variable domain: EAGVTQFPSHSVIEKGQTVTLRCDPISGHDNLYWYRRVMGKEIKFLLHFVKESKQDESGMPNNRFLAERTGGTYSTLKVQPAELEDSGVYFCASSQDGWTGGVGEQFFGPGTRLTVL.

J is TRBJ2-1 and V is TRBV9; 14 nucleotides agree with TRBD2. Germline lookup yields CDR1 SGDLS and CDR2 YYNGEE. The CDR3 is made up of 17 amino acids. The V segment lost 3 bases and the J segment 8 bases; nucleotides outside the gene matches: 10. CDR3 protein: CASSGNRLAGGEDEQFF. The CDR3 nucleotides read TGTGCCAGCAGCGGAAACAGACTAGCGGGAGGGGAGGATGAGCAGTTCTTC.

The chain uses TRBV5-1 and TRBJ1-1, with 7 bases fitting TRBD1. This CDR3 region has 14 residues. V shed 2 bases and J 5 bases; nucleotides not matched to a gene: 6. Germline CDR1 SGHRS, CDR2 YFSETQ. The CDR3 reads CASSLDRDKTEAFF. The CDR3 DNA is TGCGCCAGCAGCTTAGACAGGGACAAAACTGAAGCTTTCTTT.

The chain links TRBV19 to TRBJ1-1; tentatively, D is TRBD1 (5 bases). V lost 3 bases, J lost 0 bases, and 11 bases lay in between. CDR1 and CDR2 (germline): LNHDA, SQIVND (reference sequence). The CDR3 runs 15 residues. The CDR3 sequence is CASSIGAGLNTEAFF. The CDR3 nucleotides are TGTGCCAGTAGTATCGGCGCAGGGTTGAACACTGAAGCTTTCTTT.

The chain carries TRBV5-4 and TRBJ2-3; tentatively, D is TRBD1 (5 bases). V was trimmed by 3 bases and J by 2 bases, leaving 16 bases between them. This CDR3 contains 16 residues. Germline CDR1 SGHNT, CDR2 YYREEE (reference sequence). CDR3 sequence reads: CASSSSGYLDTDTQYF. CDR3 sequence (DNA): TGTGCCAGCAGCTCGTCAGGGTACTTGGACACAGATACGCAGTATTTT.

This clone was seen just once. The chain carries TRBV18 and TRBJ2-1; 12 bases line up with TRBD2. CDR3 length: 17 amino acids. The germline V gene has CDR1 KGHSH and CDR2 LQKENI. J gave up 2 bases and V 2 bases, and 4 bases lay outside the gene matches. The CDR3: CASSPGLAGSTYNEQFF. The CDR3 DNA is TGTGCCAGCTCACCAGGACTAGCGGGGAGCACCTACAATGAGCAGTTCTTC.

This clone was counted once. The chain has TRBV7-6 and TRBJ2-7; no definite D call. The germline CDR1 and CDR2 sequences are SGHVS and FNYEAQ. The CDR3 sequence is 15 residues long. V lost 8 bases, J lost 1 base, and 18 bases lay in between. DNA for the CDR3: TGTGCCAGCGGTCCCCAATTCGACATTTCCTACGAGCAGTACTTC. It encodes CASGPQFDISYEQYF.

The CDR3 DNA is TGTGCCAGCAGTCAATACGGGGTAGATAACTATGGCTACACCTTC. Its protein product is CASSQYGVDNYGYTF. The V gene is TRBV6-1, the J gene TRBJ1-2; D not certain. From germline, CDR1 is MNHNS and CDR2 SASEGT. V gave up 5 bases and J gave up 1 base, with 14 bases separating them. CDR3 size: 15 residues.

The CDR3 bases are TGTGCCAGTAGTATTAGTCAGGCTGACGGGACCCAGTACTTC. It translates to CASSISQADGTQYF. The rearrangement links TRBV19 to TRBJ2-5; D is unclear. CDR1 is LNHDA and CDR2 is SQIVND in the germline V gene (reference sequence). The CDR3 totals 14 residues. V shed 3 bases and J shed 7 bases, with 15 bases lying between them.

The V call is TRBV27, the J call TRBJ2-7, with a weak D call TRBD2 (6 bases). The CDR3 has 14 amino acids. From germline, CDR1 is MNHEY and CDR2 SMNVEV (reference sequence). The ends were cut back, 3 bases at V and 6 bases at J, with 15 bases in the middle. CDR3 in DNA: TGTGCCAGCAGTTTCGGAGGGAGCTTGAGCGAGCAGTACTTC. It specifies CASSFGGSLSEQYF.

The genes are TRBV5-1 and TRBJ2-3; TRBD2 matches 8 bases. The germline CDR1 and CDR2 sequences are SGHRS and YFSETQ. There are 16 residues in the CDR3. The J segment lost 4 bases and the V segment lost 4 bases, leaving 11 bases of the junction unmatched. The CDR3 protein is CASSPLGRGAPDTQYF. In DNA form, the CDR3 reads TGCGCCAGCAGCCCCCTCGGGAGGGGGGCCCCAGATACGCAGTATTTT.

The genes are TRBV6-5 and TRBJ2-7, with 7 bases lining up with TRBD2. Per germline, CDR1 MNHEY and CDR2 SVGAGI. The CDR3 covers 15 residues. The V gene end was trimmed by 2 bases and the J gene end by 3 bases; junction bases not matched to a gene: 7. The CDR3 region has the DNA TGTGCCAGCAGTTACAGCCTAGCGGTGGGCTACGAGCAGTACTTC. It specifies CASSYSLAVGYEQYF.